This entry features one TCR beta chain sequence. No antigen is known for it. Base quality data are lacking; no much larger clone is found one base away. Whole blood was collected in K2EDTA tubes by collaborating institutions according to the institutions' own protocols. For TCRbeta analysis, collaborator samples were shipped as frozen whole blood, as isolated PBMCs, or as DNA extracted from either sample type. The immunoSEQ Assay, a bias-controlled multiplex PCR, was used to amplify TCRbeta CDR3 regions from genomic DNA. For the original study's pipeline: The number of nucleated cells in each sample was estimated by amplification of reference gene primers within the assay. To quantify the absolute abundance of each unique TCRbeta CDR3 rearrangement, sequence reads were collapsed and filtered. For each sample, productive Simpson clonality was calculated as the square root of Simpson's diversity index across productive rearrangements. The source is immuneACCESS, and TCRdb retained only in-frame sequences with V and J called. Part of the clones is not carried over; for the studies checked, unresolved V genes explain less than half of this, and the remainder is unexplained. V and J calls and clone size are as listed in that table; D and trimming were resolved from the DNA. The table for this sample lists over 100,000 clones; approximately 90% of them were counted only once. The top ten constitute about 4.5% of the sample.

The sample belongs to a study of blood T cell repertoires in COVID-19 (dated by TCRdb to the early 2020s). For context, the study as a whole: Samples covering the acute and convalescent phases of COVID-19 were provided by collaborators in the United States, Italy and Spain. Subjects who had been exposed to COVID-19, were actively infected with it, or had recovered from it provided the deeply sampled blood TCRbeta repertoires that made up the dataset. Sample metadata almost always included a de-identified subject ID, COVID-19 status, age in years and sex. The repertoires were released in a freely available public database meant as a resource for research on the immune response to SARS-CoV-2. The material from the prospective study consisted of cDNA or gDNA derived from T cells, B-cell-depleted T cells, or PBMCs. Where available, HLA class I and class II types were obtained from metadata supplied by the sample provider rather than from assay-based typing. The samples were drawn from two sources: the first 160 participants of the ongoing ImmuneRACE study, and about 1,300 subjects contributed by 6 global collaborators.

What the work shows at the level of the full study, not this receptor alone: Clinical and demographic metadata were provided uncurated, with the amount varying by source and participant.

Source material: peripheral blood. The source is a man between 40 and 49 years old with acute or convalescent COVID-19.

The encoded CDR3 is CASNRESRTEAFF. The sequenced DNA: TGTGCCAGCAATCGGGAGTCTCGCACTGAAGCTTTCTTT. Rearrangement joined TRBV2 to TRBJ1-1; there is no confident call for the D gene. There are 13 amino acids in the CDR3, from cysteine to phenylalanine inclusive. Of all the DNA, just the CDR3 is kept, 39 bases in frame from base 1. The germline V gene encodes CDR1 SNHLY and CDR2 FYNNEI. The junction carries 13 bases between V and J, which are trimmed by 7 bases and 4 bases respectively.